This record looks at one T cell receptor (beta chain) sequence and its context. Its specificity is not known. This CDR3 is 15 amino acids long. Per germline, CDR1 KGHSH and CDR2 LQKENI. TCRdb reworked the 5' RACE reads into one entry per CDR3 protein, no DNA. The sample includes 150,000 to 200,000 distinct CDR3 sequences. This sample was taken from a study of monozygotic twins with inflammatory bowel disease. Study conclusions and caveats: Immunosuppressive treatments differing between patients may have added repertoire variability.

The chain has TRBV18 and TRBJ1-4. The material sequenced was blood. The receptor was isolated from a human donor with ulcerative colitis or Crohn's disease, or a healthy co-twin of an affected twin (not recorded which). Here the CDR3 reads CASSPLARSEEKLFF.